This T cell receptor beta chain originates from a study of blood T cell repertoires in COVID-19 (dated by TCRdb to about 2020). In the study overall: Samples from collaborators originated in the United States, Italy and Spain and spanned both the acute and convalescent phases of COVID-19. The material from the prospective study consisted of cDNA or gDNA derived from T cells, B-cell-depleted T cells, or PBMCs. The dataset comprised deeply sampled blood TCRbeta repertoires from subjects exposed to, actively infected with, or recovered from COVID-19. The repertoires were made available in a free public database intended to serve as a resource for research on the immune response to SARS-CoV-2. The samples were drawn from the first 160 participants of the ongoing ImmuneRACE study and from 1,254 subjects provided by 6 global collaborators. The sample metadata nearly always contained a de-identified subject ID, COVID-19 status, age in years and sex. Where available, HLA class I and class II types were obtained from metadata supplied by the sample provider rather than from assay-based typing.

The study at large found these results: Clinical and demographic metadata were provided uncurated, with the amount varying by source and participant.

The immunoSEQ Assay, a bias-controlled multiplex PCR, was used to amplify TCRbeta CDR3 regions from genomic DNA. Concerning the study's data processing: The number of nucleated cells in each sample was estimated by amplification of reference gene primers within the assay. To quantify the absolute abundance of each unique TCRbeta CDR3 rearrangement, sequence reads were collapsed and filtered. For each sample, productive Simpson clonality was calculated as the square root of Simpson's diversity index over productive rearrangements. What TCRdb holds here is the immuneACCESS table cut down to in-frame rearrangements. Part of the clones is not present; checked against another copy, under half of the missing clones reflect an unresolved V gene, and the others are unexplained. V and J calls plus clone size are reproduced from that table; the DNA served to infer D and trimming. In all, the sample holds about 270,000 clones, and approximately 86% of those were seen once. The biggest ten clones account for around 14% of the sample.

One collaborating source in Seattle enrolled patients during active infection and followed them longitudinally through the course of disease. Collaborating institutions collected whole blood in K2EDTA tubes following their own protocols. For TCRbeta analysis, collaborator samples were shipped as frozen whole blood, as isolated PBMCs, or as DNA extracted from either sample type. Of note for this clone: What this receptor recognizes is not known. Base qualities are missing; no much larger clone stands one base away.

The germline V gene encodes CDR1 DFQATT and CDR2 SNEGSKA (reference sequence). Taken from cysteine to phenylalanine, the CDR3 has 13 residues. Kept here is only the CDR3 DNA, which spans 39 bases and is read in frame from base 1. Trimming at the junction amounts to 3 bases on V and 5 bases on J, and the germline ends lie 11 bases apart. This TCR came from a woman between 70 and 85 years old with COVID-19, enrolled during active disease. The chain uses TRBV20-1 and TRBJ1-5; the D region possibly corresponds to TRBD1 (6 bases align). Sequenced material: peripheral blood. This receptor carries the CDR3 CSASRDNDQPQHF. The sequence in DNA is TGCAGTGCTAGTCGGGACAACGATCAGCCCCAGCATTTT.